One and the same sample provided the 9 T cell receptor beta chains below, sequenced in a study of cytomegalovirus exposure and HLA in healthy donors (dated by TCRdb to the late 2010s). Libraries were constructed by the immunoSEQ multiplex PCR assay. The multiplex PCR relied on a mix of 60 forward primers for TCR Vbeta segments and 13 reverse primers for TCR Jbeta segments. The source is immuneACCESS, and TCRdb retained only in-frame sequences with V and J called. Part of the clones is not carried over; for the studies checked, unresolved V genes explain less than half of this, and the remainder is unexplained. This sample has 170,000 or so clones in its table, and 86% of those were observed once. Approximately 2% of the sample rests with the top ten. The specimen was PBMCs. The receptors originated from a woman aged 18-29 years in good health and CMV-seronegative.

This CDR3 reads CASSYTENTEAFF. DNA of the CDR3: TGTGCCAGCAGTTACACTGAGAACACTGAAGCTTTCTTT. V is TRBV6-5 and J is TRBJ1-1, with D uncertain. V was cut by 2 bases and J by 1 base, with 5 bases left in between. Germline lookup yields CDR1 MNHEY and CDR2 SVGAGI. CDR3 size: 13 residues.

V gene TRBV7-9 combines with J gene TRBJ2-5, with D possibly matching TRBD2 (6 bases). Germline CDR1 and CDR2: SEHNR and FQNEAQ (reference sequence). The length of the CDR3 is 15 residues. The germline V and J ends were trimmed by 1 base and 5 bases, with 14 bases remaining between them. CDR3 sequence (DNA): TGTGCCAGCAGCTTAGGGACTACGCTCCGTGAGACCCAGTACTTC. Amino acid sequence: CASSLGTTLRETQYF.

The genes are TRBV28 and TRBJ2-7; 7 nucleotides match TRBD1. With 8 bases clipped from V and 6 bases from J, the junction kept 16 bases outside the gene matches. This CDR3 contains 15 residues. Germline lookup yields CDR1 MDHEN and CDR2 SYDVKM. The CDR3 coding sequence is TGTGCCAGCGGGTATTGGCGAGGGGGCCGGTTCGAGCAGTACTTC. As protein: CASGYWRGGRFEQYF.

The V and J genes are TRBV4-2 and TRBJ2-1; 9 bases align to TRBD2. V lost 1 base and J lost 6; bases outside the gene matches: 7. The CDR3 runs to 16 residues. Per the germline V gene, CDR1 is LGHNA and CDR2 is YNFKEQ. As DNA, the CDR3 is TGTGCCAGCAGCCAAGGAGGCCTAGCGGGAATCAATGAGCAGTTCTTC. Encoded protein: CASSQGGLAGINEQFF.

This chain joins TRBV28 and TRBJ1-2; D uncertain. This CDR3 contains 12 residues. Trimming shortened V by 4 bases and J by 3 bases, and 6 bases separated the two germline ends. From germline, CDR1 is MDHEN and CDR2 SYDVKM. The CDR3 spells CASSSTDYGYTF. Written as DNA, the CDR3 is TGTGCCAGCAGTTCCACAGACTATGGCTACACCTTC.

The chain recombines TRBV6-5 with TRBJ1-3, with TRBD1 as a possible D gene (5 bases). The germline V gene has CDR1 MNHEY and CDR2 SVGAGI. The CDR3 totals 14 residues. The V gene lost 2 bases and the J gene lost 8 bases, with 13 bases spanning the gap. CDR3: CASSYEIEGDTIYF. CDR3 DNA sequence: TGTGCCAGCAGTTACGAGATCGAAGGGGACACCATATATTTT.

The J gene is TRBJ2-3, the V gene TRBV11-3; D might be TRBD2 (6 bases). The CDR3 has 14 residues. Germline CDR1 reads SGHNT; CDR2 reads YENEEA. V shed 5 bases and J shed 0 bases, with 9 bases lying between them. The CDR3 sequence is CASSGTPSTDTQYF. The CDR3 DNA is TGTGCCAGCAGCGGGACTCCGAGCACAGATACGCAGTATTTT. Full variable domain (missing parts from reference TRBV11-3 and TRBJ2-3): EAGVVQSPRYKIIEKKQPVAFWCNPISGHNTLYWYLQNLGQGPELLIRYENEEAVDDSQLPKDRFSAERLKGVDSTLKIQPAELGDSAVYLCASSGTPSTDTQYFGPGTRLTVL.

V and J are TRBV5-1 and TRBJ2-1; D is perhaps TRBD2 (5 bases). Between the trimmed V and J ends, which lost 0 bases and 12 bases, there was a span of 10 bases. The germline V gene has CDR1 SGHRS and CDR2 YFSETQ. The CDR3 is 12 residues long. CDR3: CASSLAGAGQFF. The CDR3 DNA reads as TGCGCCAGCAGCTTGGCGGGTGCGGGGCAGTTCTTC.

The chain couples TRBV2 to TRBJ2-7; 8 bases are shared with TRBD2. CDR1 is SNHLY, CDR2 FYNNEI, per germline. The CDR3 is 12 residues long. Trimming cost V 11 bases and J 6 bases; bases outside gene matches: 9. CDR3 nucleotide sequence: TGTGCCTTTGGGGCGGGGGGAGGCGAGCAGTACTTC. This codes for CAFGAGGGEQYF.